The 8 T cell receptor beta chains listed next were all sequenced from one sample in a study of blood T cell repertoires in COVID-19. Profiling relied on immunoSEQ multiplex PCR, and the TCRdb table lists in-frame clones only, not all of them. Among approximately 96,000 clones listed, approximately 91% were seen once. Material: peripheral blood. The receptors were gathered from an elderly woman with acute or convalescent COVID-19.

The V call is TRBV7-9, the J call TRBJ1-5; TRBD1 agrees at 7 bases. Germline V CDR1 and CDR2: SEHNR, FQNEAQ (reference sequence). The CDR3 is 16 residues long. With 1 base clipped from V and 1 base from J, the junction kept 4 bases outside the gene matches. CDR3 region: CASSLGQGVSNQPQHF. CDR3 bases: TGTGCCAGCAGCTTAGGACAGGGAGTGAGCAATCAGCCCCAGCATTTT.

This clone appeared a single time. The genes are TRBV7-9 and TRBJ1-5; weak D call: TRBD1 (6 bases). With 5 bases removed from V and 0 bases from J, the gap between germline ends came to 14 bases. Germline V CDR1 and CDR2: SEHNR, FQNEAQ (reference sequence). The CDR3 totals 16 residues. DNA of the CDR3: TGTGCCAGCAGCCGAGAGGGGGTTATTAGCAATCAGCCCCAGCATTTT. Its translation is CASSREGVISNQPQHF.

The V and J genes are TRBV12-3 or TRBV12-4 and TRBJ2-7, with D unresolved. V gave up 5 bases and J gave up 9 bases, with 11 bases separating them. The CDR3 totals 11 residues. The CDR3 loop is CASSPLELQYF. The CDR3 DNA reads as TGTGCCAGCAGTCCCCTCGAGCTGCAGTACTTC.

The sample holds one count of this clone. This chain uses TRBV28 with TRBJ1-1; D not certain. CDR3 length equals 14 residues. V lost 7 bases to trimming and J lost 0 bases, with 12 bases between them. Germline loops: CDR1 MDHEN, CDR2 SYDVKM. For the CDR3, the DNA is TGTGCCAGCATCGGAGGTCGAATGAACACTGAAGCTTTCTTT. Residues: CASIGGRMNTEAFF.

The V gene is TRBV11-2, the J gene TRBJ2-1, with 7 bases identical to TRBD2. V trimming: 3 bases; J trimming: 4 bases; junction bases outside the gene matches: 3. CDR1 is SGHAT and CDR2 is FQNNGV in the germline V gene. The CDR3 is 14 residues long. The CDR3 DNA is TGTGCCAGCAGCTTCGCGGGGGATTACAATGAGCAGTTCTTC. It is translated as CASSFAGDYNEQFF.

This sequence joins TRBV5-1 and TRBJ2-2; TRBD2 matches at 14 bases. The germline CDR1 and CDR2 sequences are SGHRS and YFSETQ. J lost 4 bases, V lost 4 bases, and 9 bases had no gene match. The CDR3 runs to 18 residues. The chain's CDR3 is CASSPTSGGAAGTGELFF. The DNA for the CDR3 is TGCGCCAGCAGCCCGACTAGCGGGGGGGCCGCTGGCACCGGGGAGCTGTTTTTT. The variable domain in full, completed from reference TRBV5-1 and TRBJ2-2, reads KAGVTQTPRYLIKTRGQQVTLSCSPISGHRSVSWYQQTPGQGLQFLFEYFSETQRNKGNFPGRFSGRQFSNSRSEMNVSTLELGDSALYLCASSPTSGGAAGTGELFFGEGSRLTVL.

This clone showed up just once. The chain employs TRBV6-5 and TRBJ1-3; no definite D call. V dropped 4 bases and J dropped 0 bases, with 10 bases sitting between them. The CDR3 is 15 amino acids. Looked up from germline, CDR1 is MNHEY and CDR2 is SVGAGI. The CDR3 DNA is TGTGCCAGCAGTTCACGTACAGCCTCTGGAAACACCATATATTTT. It yields the protein CASSSRTASGNTIYF.

The chain combines TRBV12-3 or TRBV12-4 with TRBJ1-2; no clear D. V was shortened by 2 bases and J by 8 bases, with 9 bases between the two germline ends. CDR3 length equals 12 residues. The CDR3 DNA reads as TGTGCCAGCAGTTTAATGGCAGGCGGCTACACCTTC. Translating it yields CASSLMAGGYTF.